This T cell receptor (beta chain) emerged from a study of blood T cell repertoires in COVID-19. The CDR3 runs to 14 residues. Germline CDR1 is LNHNV and CDR2 is YYDKDF (reference sequence). V was trimmed by 3 bases and J by 4 bases, leaving 12 bases between them. Generated by immunoSEQ multiplex PCR, the TCRdb table keeps only in-frame clones and is missing some. The sample records tens of thousands of clones, around four fifths being singletons. The sequence came from a man aged 70-80 years with acute or convalescent COVID-19. The chain couples TRBV15 to TRBJ1-2; D gene ambiguous. Sequenced input: peripheral blood. CDR3 DNA: TGTGCCACCAGCAGCTTCCAGAGCGGCTATGGCTACACCTTC. As protein: CATSSFQSGYGYTF.